Included here is one TCR beta chain sequence, with context. This entry belongs to a study of T cells after posttransplantation cyclophosphamide. The related graft donor's blood sample was taken on the day of bone marrow donation. This CDR3 is 16 amino acids long. Deletions cut 1 base from V and 0 bases from J, with 10 bases between. Germline V lookup: CDR1 PRHDT, CDR2 FYEKMQ (reference sequence). The repertoire was sequenced with immunoSEQ multiplex PCR; TCRdb's copy has only in-frame clones and lacks some. The sample lists about 52,000 clones, around 94% seen once, with about 3% in the top ten. V gene TRBV13 combines with J gene TRBJ1-3; TRBD1 might be the D (5 bases). Sequencing used PBMCs. The clonotype originates from a woman aged 25 to 45 in good health and a related stem cell transplant donor. The CDR3 coding sequence is TGTGCCAGCAGCTTAGCCAGGGAAGACTCTGGAAACACCATATATTTT. This gives the protein CASSLAREDSGNTIYF.